This T cell receptor beta chain derives from a study of blood T cells in healthy people across ages. The wider study: T cells yielded about one barcoded beta molecule per two cells through template switching.

CDR1 is DFQATT and CDR2 is SNEGSKA in the germline V gene (reference sequence). With 7 bases removed from V and 8 bases from J, the gap between germline ends came to 23 bases. The CDR3 loop spans 14 amino acids. A J-beta primer mix and a sample-barcoded 5' primer were used in a second PCR of roughly 6 to 12 cycles. TCRdb used MiXCR to reprocess the 5' RACE reads, holding one entry per CDR3 protein. This sample has 1.8 million or so distinct CDR3 sequences; 30% to 40% occur once, and the top ten carry roughly 23%. Regarding the study as a whole: Any changes in expanded clonotypes were possibly confounded, as donor CMV status remained unknown.

This clonotype was seen just once. Its antigen is still unknown. The clonotype originates from a human donor in good health. The chain couples TRBV20-1 to TRBJ1-2; D is possibly TRBD1 (5 bases). Specimen: blood. CDR3 residues: CSVLKDRDEGGYTF. The CDR3 region has the DNA TGCAGTGTCCTTAAGGACCGGGACGAGGGGGGCTACACCTTC.